This entry lists 15 T cell receptor beta chains sequenced from one sample in a study of T cell responses to AZD1222 COVID-19 vaccine. Clones were read by immunoSEQ multiplex PCR, and TCRdb kept only the in-frame ones, dropping some. The sample yields about 120,000 clones, roughly 84% seen once. Sequenced material: peripheral blood, taken on day 0 of AZD1222 vaccination. The source of these receptors is an adult in good health.

The chain recombines TRBV27 with TRBJ2-1, with TRBD2 identical over 11 bases. The CDR3 sequence is 17 residues long. Losses at the gene ends were 4 bases for V and 6 bases for J; bases not matched to a gene: 11. Germline CDR1 reads MNHEY; CDR2 reads SMNVEV (reference sequence). This CDR3 reads CASSSLTGTSGFNEQFF. As DNA, the CDR3 is TGTGCCAGCAGTTCCCTGACCGGGACTAGCGGATTCAATGAGCAGTTCTTC.

The CDR3 is CASSQVGTGNEKLFF. The CDR3 DNA sequence: TGCGCCAGCAGCCAAGTCGGAACAGGGAATGAAAAACTGTTTTTT. The chain uses TRBV4-1 and TRBJ1-4; weak D call: TRBD1 (6 bases). Trimming removed 1 base at V and 5 bases at J, with 11 bases between. There are 15 residues in the CDR3. Per germline, CDR1 MGHRA and CDR2 YSYEKL.

The J gene is TRBJ1-2, the V gene TRBV6-5; D ambiguous. CDR1 MNHEY and CDR2 SVGAGI come from the germline V gene. This CDR3 has 12 amino acids. V shed 2 bases and J shed 6 bases, with 7 bases lying between them. The CDR3 bases are TGTGCCAGCAGTTACGTACAGAATGGCTACACCTTC. This codes for CASSYVQNGYTF.

CDR3 coding DNA: TGTGCCAGCACCAACCAGGCCGGCAGGGGGCTGTCACCCCTCCACTTT. Protein sequence: CASTNQAGRGLSPLHF. J is TRBJ1-6 and V is TRBV7-9, with 8 bases that match TRBD1. CDR3 length: 16 amino acids. Germline assignment: CDR1 SEHNR and CDR2 FQNEAQ (reference sequence). V was clipped by 7 bases and J by 10 bases; unmatched bases: 15.

The chain employs TRBV28 and TRBJ1-2, with D unclear. The CDR3 is made up of 13 amino acids. V dropped 3 bases and J dropped 2 bases, with 7 bases sitting between them. Germline V lookup: CDR1 MDHEN, CDR2 SYDVKM. The CDR3: CASSFRGNYGYTF. CDR3 DNA sequence: TGTGCCAGCAGTTTTCGGGGAAACTATGGCTACACCTTC.

The chain is built from TRBV28 and TRBJ1-2; D is perhaps TRBD1 (5 bases). The CDR3 sequence is 14 residues long. V lost 5 bases, J lost 3 bases, and 13 bases lay in between. Germline V CDR1 and CDR2: MDHEN, SYDVKM. Here the CDR3 reads CASSLSGTYYGYTF. Here the CDR3 DNA reads TGTGCCAGCAGTCTCTCCGGGACCTACTATGGCTACACCTTC.

The chain combines TRBV5-6 with TRBJ1-2, with D possibly being TRBD1 (6 bases). V lost 3 bases and J 4 bases, leaving 10 bases between the germline ends. Germline V gives CDR1 SGHDT, CDR2 YYEEEE. This CDR3 contains 13 residues. For the CDR3, the DNA is TGTGCCAGCAGCTCCGGACAGTCCTATGGCTACACCTTC. Protein product: CASSSGQSYGYTF.

This clone is a singleton in its sample. This chain connects TRBV24-1 to TRBJ1-2; D remains unclear. This CDR3 spans 13 amino acids. V dropped 1 base and J dropped 8 bases, with 10 bases sitting between them. Germline CDR1 is KGHDR and CDR2 is SFDVKD. DNA of the CDR3: TGTGCCACCAGTGATTTATGGGGTCGCGGCTACACCTTC. Its translation is CATSDLWGRGYTF.

The CDR3 DNA is TGTGCCACCAGCAGAGATGGGGCGGTCGGTGAGCAGTTCTTC. Its translation: CATSRDGAVGEQFF. The rearrangement joins TRBV15 to TRBJ2-1, with D maybe TRBD1 (5 bases). This CDR3 is built from 14 residues. V lost 0 bases and J 9 bases, leaving 12 bases between the germline ends. CDR1 LNHNV and CDR2 YYDKDF come from the germline V gene (reference sequence).

J is TRBJ2-1 and V is TRBV28, with TRBD2 matching over 8 bases. Looked up from germline, CDR1 is MDHEN and CDR2 is SYDVKM. Trimming cost V 8 bases and J 6 bases; bases outside gene matches: 12. The CDR3 is made up of 15 amino acids. The CDR3 here is CASLPGGPGANEQFF. DNA for the CDR3: TGTGCCAGCCTCCCGGGAGGGCCAGGTGCCAATGAGCAGTTCTTC.

V and J are TRBV11-1 and TRBJ1-1; D gene uncertain. Deletions cut 2 bases from V and 11 bases from J, with 18 bases between. The germline gives CDR1 SGHAT, CDR2 FQDESV (reference sequence). The CDR3 length is 14 residues. CDR3 sequence reads: CASSLYPLAWSAFF. For the CDR3, the DNA is TGTGCCAGCAGCTTATATCCATTGGCCTGGTCGGCTTTCTTT. The full variable domain, rest sourced from reference TRBV11-1 and TRBJ1-1, is EAEVAQSPRYKITEKSQAVAFWCDPISGHATLYWYRQILGQGPELLVQFQDESVVDDSQLPKDRFSAERLKGVDSTLKIQPAELGDSAMYLCASSLYPLAWSAFFGQGTRLTVV.

The V gene is TRBV6-5, the J gene TRBJ1-3; D is unresolved. The CDR3 totals 15 residues. Trimming took 6 bases from V and 0 from J, leaving 12 bases between them. CDR1 is MNHEY and CDR2 is SVGAGI in the germline V gene. The chain's CDR3 is CASRLTLRSGNTIYF. As DNA, the CDR3 is TGTGCCAGCAGACTGACACTTCGCTCTGGAAACACCATATATTTT.

The chain uses TRBV19 and TRBJ2-7, with a possible D match to TRBD1 (5 bases). Germline loops: CDR1 LNHDA, CDR2 SQIVND (reference sequence). This CDR3 is built from 15 residues. Trimming took off 10 bases at V and 4 bases at J, with 23 bases between the two ends. As DNA, the CDR3 is TGTGCCACTTCCGAGGACGACAGTTTTAATTACGAGCAGTACTTC. Translation gives CATSEDDSFNYEQYF.

The V and J genes are TRBV27 and TRBJ2-7, with TRBD2 as a possible D gene (5 bases). The CDR3 totals 15 residues. The V end lost 0 bases, the J end lost 4 bases, and 13 bases lay between the germline ends. CDR1 and CDR2 from the germline V gene are MNHEY and SMNVEV (reference sequence). This CDR3 reads CASSLSTGFMYEQYF. The CDR3 region has the DNA TGTGCCAGCAGTTTATCGACGGGGTTTATGTACGAGCAGTACTTC.

The chain recombines TRBV7-8 with TRBJ1-5, with 11 bases matching TRBD1. V lost 1 base and J lost 10; bases outside the gene matches: 24. This CDR3 has 21 amino acids. Germline V lookup: CDR1 SGHVS, CDR2 FQNEAQ. The CDR3 DNA reads TGTGCCAGCAGCTTAGAGCGATTCCCCGGGACAGGGGGTGCCGCAGCTCACCCCCAGCATTTT. This sequence encodes CASSLERFPGTGGAAAHPQHF.